Below, 17 T cell receptor beta chains from the same sample are listed, as sequenced in a study of blood T cell repertoires in COVID-19. Sequencing used immunoSEQ multiplex PCR; TCRdb keeps in-frame clones, though not all of them. The table shows some 170,000 clones, with around 82% occurring only once. Sequences were obtained from peripheral blood. These receptor sequences come from a man aged 60 to 69 with active or convalescent COVID-19.

The chain carries TRBV5-1 and TRBJ2-3; TRBD1 agrees at 7 bases. V trimming: 0 bases; J trimming: 11 bases; junction bases outside the gene matches: 0. The CDR3 has 11 amino acids. The germline V gene encodes CDR1 SGHRS and CDR2 YFSETQ. The CDR3 spells CASSLGDRQYF. DNA of the CDR3: TGCGCCAGCAGCTTGGGGGACAGGCAGTATTTT.

The J gene is TRBJ2-2, the V gene TRBV5-1; 9 bases agree with TRBD1. The V gene's germline CDR1 is SGHRS and CDR2 YFSETQ. V shed 0 bases, J shed 4 bases, and the junction held 7 bases outside the gene matches. There are 17 residues in the CDR3. The CDR3 sequence is CASSLEGQGRVTGELFF. CDR3 nucleotide sequence: TGCGCCAGCAGCTTGGAAGGACAGGGGAGGGTCACCGGGGAGCTGTTTTTT.

V and J are TRBV20-1 and TRBJ2-1; a weak D match, TRBD1 (5 bases). The CDR3 is made up of 14 amino acids. V lost 3 bases, J lost 2 bases, and 11 bases lay in between. Looked up from germline, CDR1 is DFQATT and CDR2 is SNEGSKA (reference sequence). Written as DNA, the CDR3 is TGCAGTGCTAGTTACCTCAGGGCCTACAATGAGCAGTTCTTC. Its protein is CSASYLRAYNEQFF.

CDR3 in DNA: TGTGCCAGCAGGGGAGACAGGGTTGGCACCGGGGAGCTGTTTTTT. This encodes CASRGDRVGTGELFF. The chain employs TRBV2 and TRBJ2-2, with 7 bases aligning to TRBD1. Germline V gene data show CDR1 as SNHLY and CDR2 as FYNNEI. V lost 6 bases and J lost 4; bases outside the gene matches: 8. There are 15 residues in the CDR3.

This clone appeared once. The rearrangement uses TRBV6-5 and TRBJ2-4; no reliable D call. This CDR3 has 15 residues. Germline CDR1 and CDR2: MNHEY and SVGAGI. V was trimmed by 0 bases and J by 3 bases, leaving 9 bases between them. The CDR3: CASSYSITDKNIQYF. CDR3 nucleotide sequence: TGTGCCAGCAGTTACTCGATAACAGACAAAAACATTCAGTACTTC.

The V and J genes are TRBV7-3 and TRBJ2-7; D is perhaps TRBD1 (6 bases). The CDR3 covers 15 residues. CDR1 and CDR2 from the germline V gene are SGHTA and FQGTGA. Trimming took off 2 bases at V and 3 bases at J, with 14 bases between the two ends. The CDR3 loop is CASSLSAAGDYEQYF. The CDR3 region has the DNA TGTGCCAGCAGCTTATCGGCGGCAGGGGACTACGAGCAGTACTTC.

This clone was found once. V and J are TRBV5-4 and TRBJ1-2, with TRBD1 matching 7 bases. Per germline, CDR1 SGHNT and CDR2 YYREEE (reference sequence). The CDR3 has 15 residues. Losses at the gene ends were 1 base for V and 3 bases for J; bases not matched to a gene: 6. In DNA form, the CDR3 reads TGTGCCAGCAGCTTGCCCGGGACAGAGGACTATGGCTACACCTTC. Translated: CASSLPGTEDYGYTF.

The rearrangement uses TRBV25-1 and TRBJ1-6, with TRBD1 identical over 7 bases. The CDR3 runs 12 residues. The V gene end was trimmed by 5 bases and the J gene end by 10 bases; junction bases not matched to a gene: 2. The germline CDR1 and CDR2 sequences are MGHDK and SYGVNS. CDR3 sequence: CASSTGDSPLHF. The CDR3 DNA is TGTGCCAGCAGTACAGGGGACTCACCCCTCCACTTT.

The V call is TRBV4-1, the J call TRBJ1-3; TRBD1 agrees at 7 bases. The CDR3 consists of 16 residues. V shed 2 bases, J shed 0 bases, and the junction held 4 bases outside the gene matches. CDR1 is MGHRA and CDR2 is YSYEKL in the germline V gene. CDR3 in amino acids: CASSQPDRASGNTIYF. Here the CDR3 DNA reads TGCGCCAGCAGCCAACCTGACAGGGCCTCTGGAAACACCATATATTTT.

This clone was found a few times. The chain couples TRBV7-2 to TRBJ1-4; 9 positions agree with TRBD1. CDR1 SGHTA and CDR2 FQGNSA come from the germline V gene. CDR3 length: 16 residues. The V and J ends lost 5 bases and 4 bases, in that order; junction bases with no gene match: 8. This chain's CDR3 is CASSTTGGGNNEKLFF. The CDR3, as DNA: TGTGCCAGCAGCACCACAGGGGGCGGAAATAATGAAAAACTGTTTTTT.

The J gene is TRBJ2-3, the V gene TRBV5-6; 15 bases line up with TRBD2. This CDR3 region has 17 residues. The germline CDR1 and CDR2 sequences are SGHDT and YYEEEE. The junction had 7 bases not matched to a gene; V was cut back by 4 bases and J by 4 bases. The CDR3 loop reads CASSRRTSGRGADTQYF. The CDR3 DNA is TGTGCCAGCAGCCGGCGGACTAGCGGGAGGGGAGCAGATACGCAGTATTTT.

This rearrangement joins TRBV7-6 to TRBJ2-7; 7 bases agree with TRBD1. Germline V gene data show CDR1 as SGHVS and CDR2 as FNYEAQ. This CDR3 contains 15 residues. Unmatched junction bases numbered 4, after V lost 1 base and J lost 1 base. This CDR3 is CASSLGVTGSYEQYF. The DNA of the CDR3 is TGTGCCAGCAGCTTAGGGGTGACAGGGTCCTACGAGCAGTACTTC.

The V call is TRBV2, the J call TRBJ2-2, with a tentative D call TRBD1 (7 bases). Germline V gives CDR1 SNHLY, CDR2 FYNNEI. V shed 0 bases and J shed 5 bases, with 10 bases lying between them. CDR3 length: 15 amino acids. The CDR3 region is CASSEAPGGTGELFF. CDR3 bases: TGTGCCAGCAGTGAAGCGCCAGGGGGGACCGGGGAGCTGTTTTTT.

The chain uses TRBV15 and TRBJ1-5; 9 bases are shared with TRBD1. The V gene end was trimmed by 5 bases and the J gene end by 5 bases; junction bases not matched to a gene: 7. CDR3 length equals 15 residues. CDR1 LNHNV and CDR2 YYDKDF come from the germline V gene (reference sequence). Here the CDR3 reads CATSLRTGDDQPQHF. DNA for the CDR3: TGTGCCACCAGCTTACGGACAGGGGACGATCAGCCCCAGCATTTT.

The rearrangement joins TRBV9 to TRBJ2-1; 13 positions match TRBD2. J lost 6 bases, V lost 1 base, and 4 bases had no gene match. The CDR3 is 16 residues long. The germline V gene has CDR1 SGDLS and CDR2 YYNGEE. This CDR3 is CASSVTRTSGGNEQFF. The DNA of the CDR3 is TGTGCCAGCAGCGTAACTCGGACTAGCGGGGGCAATGAGCAGTTCTTC. The complete variable domain, with remaining parts taken from reference TRBV9 and TRBJ2-1, reads DSGVTQTPKHLITATGQRVTLRCSPRSGDLSVYWYQQSLDQGLQFLIQYYNGEERAKGNILERFSAQQFPDLHSELNLSSLELGDSALYFCASSVTRTSGGNEQFFGPGTRLTVL.

Notes on this clone: Its ends do not fully match the called genes, so a read error is possible. The DNA of the CDR3 is TGCGCCAGCAGCCAACCGAAAGCGATACAGGGGCCGCCCGCCTTC. Translation gives CASSQPKAIQGPPAF. This rearrangement joins TRBV4-1 to TRBJ1-2, with 7 bases that match TRBD1. The CDR3 runs to 15 residues. Per the germline V gene, CDR1 is MGHRA and CDR2 is YSYEKL.

The CDR3 DNA follows: TGTGCCAGCAGTGAAATACGCGGGGGGGCCACTGAGCAGTTCTTC. It codes for CASSEIRGGATEQFF. The chain carries TRBV2 and TRBJ2-1, with TRBD2 matching 9 bases. CDR1 is SNHLY and CDR2 is FYNNEI in the germline V gene. The CDR3 sequence is 15 residues long. J gave up 9 bases and V 2 bases, and 8 bases lay outside the gene matches.